The rows below give T cell receptor beta chains drawn from one sample of a study of chemoradiotherapy in HPV16-positive cancers. Clones were read by immunoSEQ multiplex PCR, and TCRdb kept only the in-frame ones, dropping some. The sample carries 7,500 to 9,500 clones, just over 70% recorded once. This material was collected from a patient who underwent chemoradiotherapy. The receptors come from a human donor with HPV-associated anogenital cancer. CDR3s leave out the opening cysteine and the closing phenylalanine or tryptophan. Each record gives: V gene, J gene, clone size, CDR3 protein. Clone sizes are given selectively: once, few, many, or a class where the clone is expanded.

V gene: TRBV19; J gene: TRBJ1-2; clone size: few; CDR3 protein: ASRKGTGRTYGYT
V gene: TRBV7-8; J gene: TRBJ2-3; clone size: -; CDR3 protein: ASSYRDTHSTDTQY
V gene: TRBV27; J gene: TRBJ1-2; clone size: -; CDR3 protein: ASSLGAGRGYT
V gene: TRBV4-2; J gene: TRBJ2-7; clone size: -; CDR3 protein: ASSQDQGGGAREQY
V gene: TRBV5-1; J gene: TRBJ2-1; clone size: -; CDR3 protein: ASSPLGSSIGEQF
V gene: TRBV7-9; J gene: TRBJ1-1; clone size: -; CDR3 protein: ASRDGGVNTEAF
V gene: TRBV2; J gene: TRBJ2-7; clone size: -; CDR3 protein: ASSEGWLAGPGEQY
V gene: TRBV30; J gene: TRBJ1-2; clone size: -; CDR3 protein: AWREDSHPNYGYT
V gene: TRBV13; J gene: TRBJ1-1; clone size: -; CDR3 protein: ASSGANTEAF
V gene: TRBV19; J gene: TRBJ1-1; clone size: few; CDR3 protein: ASSMRGAGEAF
V gene: TRBV19; J gene: TRBJ1-1; clone size: -; CDR3 protein: ASTGKNTEAF
V gene: TRBV5-1; J gene: TRBJ1-2; clone size: few; CDR3 protein: ASSLPAQKVGYT
V gene: TRBV7-3; J gene: TRBJ2-5; clone size: -; CDR3 protein: ASSLSGVEETQY
V gene: TRBV6-1; J gene: TRBJ2-5; clone size: -; CDR3 protein: ASSELAGGQETQY
V gene: TRBV15; J gene: TRBJ1-2; clone size: -; CDR3 protein: ATSREGSGVYGYT
V gene: TRBV28; J gene: TRBJ1-2; clone size: -; CDR3 protein: ATGTATYGYT
V gene: TRBV19; J gene: TRBJ2-7; clone size: -; CDR3 protein: ASSISGGTYEQY
V gene: TRBV7-9; J gene: TRBJ1-5; clone size: -; CDR3 protein: ASSLGGGHQPQH
V gene: TRBV21-1; J gene: TRBJ2-1; clone size: -; CDR3 protein: ASSKAGIHNEQF
V gene: TRBV2; J gene: TRBJ2-3; clone size: -; CDR3 protein: ASRTETGGVADTQY
V gene: TRBV19; J gene: TRBJ1-1; clone size: large; CDR3 protein: ASSITGMNTEAF
V gene: TRBV5-6; J gene: TRBJ1-2; clone size: -; CDR3 protein: ASSLDTGFYGYT
V gene: TRBV4-2; J gene: TRBJ1-4; clone size: -; CDR3 protein: ASRRDRGSEKLF
V gene: TRBV7-3; J gene: TRBJ1-2; clone size: -; CDR3 protein: ASSLLSLRGLGYT
V gene: TRBV30; J gene: TRBJ1-6; clone size: -; CDR3 protein: AWMVAGLTPGPPLH
V gene: TRBV7-2; J gene: TRBJ2-1; clone size: once; CDR3 protein: ASSLASSGGYNEQF
V gene: TRBV7-2; J gene: TRBJ2-1; clone size: few; CDR3 protein: ASSPSSLRGRGYNEQF
V gene: TRBV5-1; J gene: TRBJ2-7; clone size: -; CDR3 protein: ASSLGRTSSEQY
V gene: TRBV6-5; J gene: TRBJ1-6; clone size: few; CDR3 protein: ASSYVNSPLH
V gene: TRBV18; J gene: TRBJ2-5; clone size: once; CDR3 protein: ASSPQGGFQETQY
V gene: TRBV4-2; J gene: TRBJ1-4; clone size: -; CDR3 protein: ASSREQGSNEKLF
V gene: TRBV4-1; J gene: TRBJ2-7; clone size: few; CDR3 protein: ASSLEPAREQY
V gene: TRBV7-2; J gene: TRBJ2-5; clone size: -; CDR3 protein: ASSLSLGETQY
V gene: TRBV30; J gene: TRBJ1-2; clone size: few; CDR3 protein: AWSVPEGINYGYT
V gene: TRBV4-1; J gene: TRBJ2-1; clone size: -; CDR3 protein: ASSHALGTAAGEQF
V gene: TRBV7-9; J gene: TRBJ1-1; clone size: -; CDR3 protein: ASSDVRASNTEAF
V gene: TRBV4-3; J gene: TRBJ2-7; clone size: -; CDR3 protein: ASSQGIGIGYEQY
V gene: TRBV5-5; J gene: TRBJ2-6; clone size: -; CDR3 protein: ASSFSGSGANVLT
V gene: TRBV30; J gene: TRBJ2-7; clone size: few; CDR3 protein: AWSVKDEQY
V gene: TRBV6-6; J gene: TRBJ2-7; clone size: -; CDR3 protein: ASSYDGGGEQY
V gene: TRBV15; J gene: TRBJ1-6; clone size: few; CDR3 protein: ATRTRGASPLH
V gene: TRBV30; J gene: TRBJ1-5; clone size: -; CDR3 protein: AWSSGPNQPQH
V gene: TRBV6-6; J gene: TRBJ1-1; clone size: -; CDR3 protein: ASTKPWEITEAF
V gene: TRBV5-1; J gene: TRBJ2-1; clone size: -; CDR3 protein: ASSPLGVEGTPYNEQF
V gene: TRBV2; J gene: TRBJ1-1; clone size: -; CDR3 protein: ASSYGNTEAF